The following is a TCR beta chain sequence with its context. The record originates from a study of blood T cell repertoires in COVID-19. Looking at the study overall: Donors in the United States, Italy and Spain gave samples during acute or convalescent COVID-19.

Measured with immunoSEQ multiplex PCR; TCRdb has only the in-frame clones, and not every one. The sample lists 200,000 to 300,000 clones, about 89% occurring once. J gave up 2 bases and V 4 bases, and 10 bases lay outside the gene matches. This CDR3 is built from 19 residues. CDR1 is LGHNA, CDR2 YSLEER, per germline. This receptor was identified in a woman between 45 and 65 years old with acute or convalescent COVID-19. The source material was peripheral blood. This chain connects TRBV4-3 to TRBJ2-3, with 15 bases that match TRBD2. The CDR3 loop reads CASSLGLAGGRIITDTQYF. The CDR3 DNA follows: TGCGCCAGCAGCCTGGGACTAGCGGGAGGCAGAATCATCACAGATACGCAGTATTTT.